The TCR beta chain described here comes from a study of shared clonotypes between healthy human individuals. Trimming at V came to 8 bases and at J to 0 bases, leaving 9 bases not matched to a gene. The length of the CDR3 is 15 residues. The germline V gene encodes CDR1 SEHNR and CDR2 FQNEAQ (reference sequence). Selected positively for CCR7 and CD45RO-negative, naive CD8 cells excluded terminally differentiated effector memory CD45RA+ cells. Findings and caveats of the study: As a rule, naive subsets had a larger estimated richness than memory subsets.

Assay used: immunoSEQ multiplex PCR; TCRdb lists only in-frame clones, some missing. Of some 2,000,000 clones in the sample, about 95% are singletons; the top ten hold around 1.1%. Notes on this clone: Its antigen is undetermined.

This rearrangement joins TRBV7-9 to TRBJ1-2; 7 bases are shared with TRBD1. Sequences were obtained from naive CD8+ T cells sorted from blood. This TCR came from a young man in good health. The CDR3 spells CASDSTGLANYGYTF. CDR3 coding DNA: TGTGCCAGCGACTCGACAGGGTTAGCTAACTATGGCTACACCTTC.